The 27 T cell receptor beta chains reported below all come from one sample, sequenced in a study of graft-versus-host responses after intestinal transplantation (dated by TCRdb to about 2021). To prepare the library, the immunoSEQ multiplex PCR assay was applied. The table was pulled from immuneACCESS by TCRdb, which kept in-frame rearrangements only. Such tables lose some clones; where checked, under half of the loss comes from unresolved V genes, and the rest has no known cause. Counted in this sample were about 78,000 clones; nearly 90% of them appeared once. About 4% of the sample is held by the ten biggest clonotypes. Their recognized antigens are unknown. Sample time point, as interpreted from the label and publication: cells obtained before transplantation from donor or recipient. The specimen was unstimulated CD8+ T cells sorted from spleen or lymph node cells, collected before transplant. These receptors all stem from a human donor who was the organ donor for an intestinal transplant.

V gene TRBV15 combines with J gene TRBJ1-4, with no clear D. In germline, CDR1 is LNHNV, CDR2 YYDKDF (reference sequence). Trimming took 1 base from V and 0 from J, leaving 9 bases between them. This CDR3 spans 16 amino acids. The CDR3 is CATSRVTVTTNEKLFF. The CDR3 nucleotides read TGTGCCACCAGCAGAGTAACAGTTACAACTAATGAAAAACTGTTTTTT.

V usage is TRBV9 and J usage is TRBJ1-1; D ambiguous. This CDR3 is built from 14 residues. Trimming left V 4 bases short and J 4 bases short, with 14 bases between. Germline CDR1 reads SGDLS; CDR2 reads YYNGEE. CDR3 nucleotide sequence: TGTGCCAGCAGCTCAAGGTGGGGAGGCACTGAAGCTTTCTTT. It yields the protein CASSSRWGGTEAFF.

The gene calls are TRBV19 and TRBJ1-2; 9 nucleotides agree with TRBD1. With V trimmed by 3 bases and J by 6 bases, 8 bases remained unmatched. The CDR3 is 15 amino acids. The V gene's germline CDR1 is LNHDA and CDR2 SQIVND (reference sequence). CDR3 DNA: TGTGCCAGTAGTATTAGCCGACAGGGGGTTGATGGCTACACCTTC. This sequence encodes CASSISRQGVDGYTF.

This clone was detected a few times. CDR3 in DNA: TGTGCCAGCAGCTTCGGGGATGGCTACACCTTC. This translates into CASSFGDGYTF. This chain connects TRBV7-9 to TRBJ1-2; D not certain. From germline, CDR1 is SEHNR and CDR2 FQNEAQ (reference sequence). The CDR3 loop spans 11 amino acids. The germline V and J ends were trimmed by 3 bases and 6 bases, with 5 bases remaining between them. The full variable domain, completed using reference TRBV7-9 and TRBJ1-2, is DTGVSQNPRHKITKRGQNVTFRCDPISEHNRLYWYRQTLGQGPEFLTYFQNEAQLEKSRLLSDRFSAERPKGSFSTLEIQRTEQGDSAMYLCASSFGDGYTFGSGTRLTVV.

The chain joins TRBV4-3 to TRBJ1-5; weak D call: TRBD1 (6 bases). The CDR3 extends over 15 amino acids. Germline V gene sequence: CDR1 LGHNA, CDR2 YSLEER. V gave up 0 bases and J gave up 6 bases, with 12 bases separating them. In DNA, the CDR3 is TGCGCCAGCAGCCAAGAGGGGGGGGACACTCAGCCCCAGCATTTT. Translation gives CASSQEGGDTQPQHF.

The CDR3 nucleotides read TGTGCCAGCAGCTTACGACTGAACACCGGGGAGCTGTTTTTT. Protein: CASSLRLNTGELFF. The rearrangement uses TRBV13 and TRBJ2-2; D ambiguous. Trimming removed 2 bases at V and 1 base at J, with 5 bases between. From germline, CDR1 is PRHDT and CDR2 FYEKMQ (reference sequence). The CDR3 totals 14 residues. Variable domain in full (rest from reference TRBV13 and TRBJ2-2): AAGVIQSPRHLIKEKRETATLKCYPIPRHDTVYWYQQGPGQDPQFLISFYEKMQSDKGSIPDRFSAQQFSDYHSELNMSSLELGDSALYFCASSLRLNTGELFFGEGSRLTVL.

The rearrangement joins TRBV5-4 to TRBJ2-2; 9 positions match TRBD2. This CDR3 is 20 amino acids long. CDR1 and CDR2 from the germline V gene are SGHNT and YYREEE (reference sequence). The ends lost 1 base at V and 0 bases at J; junction bases unmatched: 13. This CDR3 is CASSLFERGDAAPNTGELFF. In DNA, the CDR3 is TGTGCCAGCAGCTTGTTCGAGCGGGGGGACGCCGCCCCGAACACCGGGGAGCTGTTTTTT.

The chain couples TRBV7-3 to TRBJ2-2; weak D call: TRBD2 (7 bases). Trimming shortened V by 2 bases and J by 3 bases, and 19 bases separated the two germline ends. The V gene's germline CDR1 is SGHTA and CDR2 FQGTGA. The CDR3 length is 18 residues. DNA for the CDR3: TGTGCCAGCAGCTTAGCCGTGTGGGGGGGCCTTGACACCGGGGAGCTGTTTTTT. This sequence encodes CASSLAVWGGLDTGELFF.

The rearrangement uses TRBV11-2 and TRBJ2-7, with TRBD2 identical over 10 bases. The germline gives CDR1 SGHAT, CDR2 FQNNGV. CDR3 length equals 15 residues. V trimming: 2 bases; J trimming: 7 bases; junction bases outside the gene matches: 8. CDR3 sequence (DNA): TGTGCCAGCAGCTTAAACCCCCTAGCGGGGGTAGAGCAGTACGTC. This translates into CASSLNPLAGVEQYV.

The rearrangement joins TRBV14 to TRBJ1-1; D uncertain. Germline CDR1 is SGHDN and CDR2 is FVKESK. The V end lost 4 bases, the J end lost 3 bases, and 6 bases lay between the germline ends. The CDR3 contains 12 residues. For the CDR3, the DNA is TGTGCCAGCAGCCTACAGCACACTGAAGCTTTCTTT. Translating gives CASSLQHTEAFF. The variable domain in full, completed from reference TRBV14 and TRBJ1-1, reads EAGVTQFPSHSVIEKGQTVTLRCDPISGHDNLYWYRRVMGKEIKFLLHFVKESKQDESGMPNNRFLAERTGGTYSTLKVQPAELEDSGVYFCASSLQHTEAFFGQGTRLTVV.

The rearrangement joins TRBV19 to TRBJ1-6; D unresolved. V lost 3 bases to trimming and J lost 8 bases, with 17 bases between them. The CDR3 covers 16 residues. The germline gives CDR1 LNHDA, CDR2 SQIVND (reference sequence). The CDR3, as DNA: TGTGCCAGTAGTATTACAGCCAACGGATTAGATTCACCCCTCCACTTT. Protein sequence: CASSITANGLDSPLHF.

The CDR3 sequence: CASSFVTGAQETQYF. CDR3 nucleotides: TGTGCCAGCAGCTTCGTGACAGGGGCCCAAGAGACCCAGTACTTC. The V call is TRBV7-9, the J call TRBJ2-5, with 8 bases identical to TRBD1. This CDR3 region has 15 residues. CDR1 is SEHNR and CDR2 is FQNEAQ in the germline V gene (reference sequence). V lost 3 bases and J lost 1; bases outside the gene matches: 4.

The rearrangement uses TRBV18 and TRBJ2-7, with 7 bases that match TRBD1. CDR1 and CDR2 (germline): KGHSH, LQKENI. V lost 2 bases, J lost 7 bases, and 5 bases stayed unmatched. The CDR3 consists of 13 residues. The CDR3 is CASSPETGSEQYV. CDR3 DNA sequence: TGTGCCAGCTCACCAGAGACAGGGAGTGAGCAGTACGTC.

The chain carries TRBV5-1 and TRBJ1-1; 9 bases match TRBD1. With V trimmed by 0 bases and J by 8 bases, 5 bases remained unmatched. Looked up from germline, CDR1 is SGHRS and CDR2 is YFSETQ. This CDR3 region has 14 residues. The CDR3 loop is CASSLGDRVWEAFF. CDR3 DNA: TGCGCCAGCAGCTTGGGGGACAGGGTTTGGGAAGCTTTCTTT.

The genes are TRBV6-4 and TRBJ2-5; 11 positions match TRBD1. Trimming at V came to 4 bases and at J to 1 base, leaving 2 bases not matched to a gene. The CDR3 runs 15 residues. Germline CDR1 is MRHNA and CDR2 is SNTAGT. As DNA, the CDR3 is TGTGCCAGCAGTGCCGGGACAGGGGGCCAAGAGACCCAGTACTTC. This sequence encodes CASSAGTGGQETQYF.

This clone has a handful of counts. The rearrangement links TRBV14 to TRBJ2-2, with D perhaps TRBD2 (5 bases). Germline CDR1 reads SGHDN; CDR2 reads FVKESK. The length of the CDR3 is 16 residues. V was shortened by 1 base and J by 5 bases, with 14 bases between the two germline ends. The CDR3 DNA follows: TGTGCCAGCAGCCAAGTATGGGGAGACGGAACCGGGGAGCTGTTTTTT. The encoded protein is CASSQVWGDGTGELFF.

The rearrangement joins TRBV6-1 to TRBJ2-7, with 7 positions matching TRBD1. V was pared by 7 bases and J by 0 bases, with 6 bases of the junction left unmatched. This CDR3 spans 14 amino acids. The germline CDR1 and CDR2 sequences are MNHNS and SASEGT. The CDR3 here is CASKTGVSSYEQYV. The CDR3 DNA is TGTGCCAGCAAAACAGGGGTATCCTCCTACGAGCAGTACGTC.

A few counts support this clone. J is TRBJ2-3 and V is TRBV28; 9 nucleotides match TRBD2. Germline CDR1 is MDHEN and CDR2 is SYDVKM. The CDR3 consists of 15 residues. The V gene end was trimmed by 5 bases and the J gene end by 1 base; junction bases not matched to a gene: 4. The CDR3 sequence: CASSPPSGGTDTQYF. The CDR3 DNA sequence: TGTGCCAGCAGTCCACCTAGCGGGGGCACAGATACGCAGTATTTT. Variable domain in full (rest from reference TRBV28 and TRBJ2-3): DVKVTQSSRYLVKRTGEKVFLECVQDMDHENMFWYRQDPGLGLRLIYFSYDVKMKEKGDIPEGYSVSREKKERFSLILESASTNQTSMYLCASSPPSGGTDTQYFGPGTRLTVL.

The chain uses TRBV5-1 and TRBJ2-7; D might be TRBD1 (7 bases). In germline, CDR1 is SGHRS, CDR2 YFSETQ. Trimming took 4 bases from V and 5 from J, leaving 40 bases between them. The CDR3 extends over 22 amino acids. The CDR3 sequence is CASSPAIPPEGSRYRGRHEQYV. The CDR3 nucleotides read TGCGCCAGCAGCCCAGCCATACCTCCGGAGGGATCAAGGTACAGGGGACGCCACGAGCAGTACGTC.

This clone was observed a single time. The V and J genes are TRBV2 and TRBJ2-1; maybe TRBD1 (5 bases). The CDR3 has 13 amino acids. The V gene's germline CDR1 is SNHLY and CDR2 FYNNEI. V shed 8 bases and J shed 7 bases, with 15 bases lying between them. In DNA, the CDR3 is TGTGCCAGCGGCCGGTGGAAGGGGAATGAGCAGTTCTTC. Translation gives CASGRWKGNEQFF.

This chain connects TRBV28 to TRBJ2-2; 7 positions match TRBD1. V gave up 2 bases and J gave up 2 bases; unmatched junction bases: 8. Germline loops: CDR1 MDHEN, CDR2 SYDVKM. The CDR3 contains 17 residues. For the CDR3, the DNA is TGTGCCAGCAGTTTAATCTTGGACAGGCCCAACACCGGGGAGCTGTTTTTT. Translated, it gives CASSLILDRPNTGELFF.

The CDR3 DNA sequence: TGTGCCAGCAGTCCACGACAGGGGACTAATTCACCCCTCCACTTT. It codes for CASSPRQGTNSPLHF. This chain uses TRBV7-2 with TRBJ1-6, with 8 bases aligning to TRBD1. Per the germline V gene, CDR1 is SGHTA and CDR2 is FQGNSA. The V segment lost 6 bases and the J segment 6 bases; nucleotides outside the gene matches: 7. The CDR3 length is 15 residues. Together with reference TRBV7-2 and TRBJ1-6, the CDR3 gives the full variable domain: GAGVSQSPSNKVTEKGKDVELRCDPISGHTALYWYRQSLGQGLEFLIYFQGNSAPDKSGLPSDRFSAERTGGSVSTLTIQRTQQEDSAVYLCASSPRQGTNSPLHFGNGTRLTVT.

This clone was seen a few times. The V and J genes are TRBV10-1 and TRBJ2-7, with 13 bases identical to TRBD2. There are 13 residues in the CDR3. The germline gives CDR1 WNHNN, CDR2 SYGVQD (reference sequence). With 6 bases clipped from V and 4 bases from J, the junction kept 0 bases outside the gene matches. The CDR3 protein is CASRGLAGYEQYV. CDR3 DNA: TGCGCCAGCAGGGGACTAGCGGGGTACGAGCAGTACGTC.

The V call is TRBV6-1, the J call TRBJ2-7, with 8 bases that match TRBD1. V lost 4 bases and J lost 3; bases outside the gene matches: 8. The CDR3 consists of 15 residues. Germline V gene data show CDR1 as MNHNS and CDR2 as SASEGT. CDR3 nucleotides: TGTGCCAGCAGTGGACATTACGGGACAGGCTACGAGCAGTACGTC. It yields the protein CASSGHYGTGYEQYV.

The CDR3 is CASSLRGQGHGYTF. Written as DNA, the CDR3 is TGTGCCAGCAGCTTACGGGGACAGGGGCATGGCTACACCTTC. The chain links TRBV7-9 to TRBJ1-2; 10 bases agree with TRBD1. With 2 bases clipped from V and 6 bases from J, the junction kept 3 bases outside the gene matches. The CDR3 contains 14 residues. Germline CDR1 SEHNR, CDR2 FQNEAQ (reference sequence).

The chain uses TRBV4-3 and TRBJ1-1; a weak D match, TRBD1 (5 bases). Trimming removed 0 bases at V and 1 base at J, with 9 bases between. Germline V lookup: CDR1 LGHNA, CDR2 YSLEER. The CDR3 sequence is 15 residues long. CDR3 sequence reads: CASSQDGQGNTEAFF. The CDR3 DNA sequence: TGCGCCAGCAGCCAAGATGGGCAGGGGAACACTGAAGCTTTCTTT.

The CDR3 DNA reads as TGTGCCAGCGCACAAACGGGGAGTGCTGCCCATGGCTACACCTTC. Its protein product is CASAQTGSAAHGYTF. The chain couples TRBV7-6 to TRBJ1-2; D remains unclear. CDR3 size: 15 residues. Germline CDR1 reads SGHVS; CDR2 reads FNYEAQ. Trimming removed 8 bases at V and 6 bases at J, with 22 bases between.